Listed below are T cell receptor beta chains from one sample, sequenced in a study of CD8 T cells in ankylosing spondylitis. MiXCR, applied by TCRdb to the 5' RACE reads, yields one record per CDR3 protein. Here the sample spans about 250,000 distinct CDR3 sequences, roughly a quarter being singletons. The sequenced sample was blood, either unsorted or a sorted T cell fraction (not recorded which). Receptors were obtained from a male donor with ankylosing spondylitis or in good health (not recorded which). CDR3s include the opening cysteine and the closing phenylalanine or tryptophan. The D gene is left open where the match is weak. Where a row states a size, it is once, few, many or the class of an expanded clone; other rows omit it.

clone_size: .
d_call: .
j_call: TRBJ2-7
v_call: TRBV29-1
cdr3_aa: CSARGGQDSYEQYF
cdr3_nt: TGCAGCGCCCGGGGGGGACAGGACTCCTACGAGCAGTACTTC

clone_size: .
d_call: .
j_call: TRBJ1-1
v_call: TRBV29-1
cdr3_aa: CSVEDLFQSEAFF
cdr3_nt: TGCAGCGTTGAAGATCTGTTCCAATCTGAAGCTTTCTTT

clone_size: many
d_call: TRBD1
j_call: TRBJ2-5
v_call: TRBV10-3
cdr3_aa: CATDQAGGRETQYF
cdr3_nt: TGTGCCACCGACCAGGCAGGGGGTAGAGAGACCCAGTACTTC

clone_size: .
d_call: TRBD1
j_call: TRBJ2-7
v_call: TRBV7-2
cdr3_aa: CASSTQTGPYEQYF
cdr3_nt: TGTGCCAGCAGCACCCAGACAGGGCCCTACGAGCAGTACTTC

clone_size: many
d_call: TRBD1
j_call: TRBJ2-3
v_call: TRBV5-1
cdr3_aa: CASSFGQGAYTDTQYF
cdr3_nt: TGCGCCAGCAGCTTCGGACAGGGGGCATACACAGATACGCAGTATTTT

clone_size: many
d_call: TRBD1
j_call: TRBJ2-3
v_call: TRBV20-1
cdr3_aa: CSAQTGTGFYF
cdr3_nt: TGCAGTGCTCAAACCGGGACAGGGTTTTATTTT

clone_size: once
d_call: .
j_call: TRBJ2-7
v_call: TRBV12-3/TRBV12-4
cdr3_aa: CASSLLGMDEQYF
cdr3_nt: TGTGCCAGCAGTTTATTAGGGATGGACGAGCAGTACTTC

clone_size: few
d_call: .
j_call: TRBJ2-1
v_call: TRBV12-3/TRBV12-4
cdr3_aa: CASTLGGASYNEQFF
cdr3_nt: TGTGCCAGCACCCTAGGAGGTGCTTCGTACAATGAGCAGTTCTTC

clone_size: few
d_call: .
j_call: TRBJ1-6
v_call: TRBV20-1
cdr3_aa: CSAREHKNSPLHF
cdr3_nt: TGCAGTGCTAGAGAACACAAGAATTCACCCCTCCACTTT

clone_size: .
d_call: TRBD1
j_call: TRBJ2-3
v_call: TRBV20-1
cdr3_aa: CSASSNFPGTGPTDTQYF
cdr3_nt: TGCAGTGCTTCCTCGAACTTCCCCGGGACAGGCCCCACAGATACGCAGTATTTT

clone_size: .
d_call: .
j_call: TRBJ2-2
v_call: TRBV9
cdr3_aa: CASRPRGPTNTGELFF
cdr3_nt: TGTGCCAGCAGACCACGGGGGCCAACGAACACCGGGGAGCTGTTTTTT

clone_size: .
d_call: .
j_call: TRBJ2-1
v_call: TRBV3-1
cdr3_aa: CASSQEWAGVGPWFF
cdr3_nt: TGTGCCAGCAGCCAAGAATGGGCGGGCGTAGGGCCCTGGTTCTTC

clone_size: .
d_call: TRBD1
j_call: TRBJ2-5
v_call: TRBV20-1
cdr3_aa: CSATAGGFETQYF
cdr3_nt: TGCAGTGCAACGGCAGGGGGCTTCGAGACCCAGTACTTC

clone_size: many
d_call: .
j_call: TRBJ2-3
v_call: TRBV10-3
cdr3_aa: CAAGSAYTDTQYF
cdr3_nt: TGTGCCGCCGGATCGGCCTACACAGATACGCAGTATTTT

clone_size: many
d_call: TRBD1
j_call: TRBJ2-7
v_call: TRBV20-1
cdr3_aa: CSASTGESGLKRGREQYF
cdr3_nt: TGCAGTGCTAGCACAGGGGAATCAGGGTTAAAACGGGGTAGGGAGCAGTACTTC

clone_size: .
d_call: .
j_call: TRBJ2-7
v_call: TRBV6-5
cdr3_aa: CASSLYPGGYEQYF
cdr3_nt: TGTGCCAGCAGTTTGTATCCAGGGGGGTACGAGCAGTACTTC

clone_size: few
d_call: .
j_call: TRBJ2-7
v_call: TRBV10-3
cdr3_aa: CAISPRAAYEQYF
cdr3_nt: TGTGCCATCAGTCCCAGGGCCGCCTACGAGCAGTACTTC

clone_size: .
d_call: TRBD2
j_call: TRBJ2-5
v_call: TRBV20-1
cdr3_aa: CSARGGGGRETQYF
cdr3_nt: TGCAGTGCTAGAGGCGGGGGGGGCAGGGAGACCCAGTACTTC

clone_size: many
d_call: .
j_call: TRBJ2-6
v_call: TRBV10-2
cdr3_aa: CASSETETSGANVLTF
cdr3_nt: TGCGCCAGCAGTGAGACGGAAACATCTGGGGCCAACGTCCTGACTTTC

clone_size: many
d_call: .
j_call: TRBJ1-2
v_call: TRBV5-6
cdr3_aa: CASSRGQTGLGYTF
cdr3_nt: TGTGCCAGCAGTCGCGGACAGACGGGGCTTGGCTACACCTTC

clone_size: .
d_call: .
j_call: TRBJ2-4
v_call: TRBV5-1
cdr3_aa: CASSSDHLKNIQYF
cdr3_nt: TGCGCCAGCAGCTCGGACCATCTCAAAAACATTCAGTACTTC

clone_size: few
d_call: TRBD1
j_call: TRBJ2-7
v_call: TRBV12-3/TRBV12-4
cdr3_aa: CASSWDRDSGEQYF
cdr3_nt: TGTGCCAGCAGCTGGGACAGGGATTCGGGCGAGCAGTACTTC

clone_size: few
d_call: TRBD1
j_call: TRBJ2-4
v_call: TRBV5-6
cdr3_aa: CASSLDRGLKRAKNIQYF
cdr3_nt: TGTGCCAGCAGCTTAGACAGGGGGCTGAAGCGGGCCAAAAACATTCAGTACTTC

clone_size: .
d_call: TRBD1
j_call: TRBJ1-2
v_call: TRBV9
cdr3_aa: CASSVEGTANYGYTF
cdr3_nt: TGTGCCAGCAGCGTAGAAGGGACAGCTAACTATGGCTACACCTTC

clone_size: .
d_call: .
j_call: TRBJ2-1
v_call: TRBV6-5
cdr3_aa: CASSSPRSIEQFF
cdr3_nt: TGTGCCAGCAGTTCCCCACGGTCGATCGAGCAGTTCTTC

clone_size: many
d_call: TRBD1
j_call: TRBJ2-3
v_call: TRBV12-3/TRBV12-4
cdr3_aa: CASSLDRVDTQYF
cdr3_nt: TGTGCCAGCAGCCTCGACAGGGTAGATACGCAGTATTTT

clone_size: .
d_call: TRBD2
j_call: TRBJ2-5
v_call: TRBV20-1
cdr3_aa: CSLLSVYGGAEETQYF
cdr3_nt: TGCAGCCTCCTATCAGTCTACGGGGGGGCAGAAGAGACCCAGTACTTC

clone_size: many
d_call: .
j_call: TRBJ1-3
v_call: TRBV5-1
cdr3_aa: CASSVSSGNTIYF
cdr3_nt: TGCGCCAGCAGTGTGAGCTCTGGAAACACCATATATTTT

clone_size: .
d_call: .
j_call: TRBJ2-1
v_call: TRBV6-2/TRBV6-3
cdr3_aa: CASHSGTGSYNEQFF
cdr3_nt: TGTGCCAGCCATTCTGGGACTGGCTCCTACAATGAGCAGTTCTTC